This T cell receptor (beta chain) emerged from a study of T cell changes during pregnancy in multiple sclerosis. Trimming at V came to 4 bases and at J to 2 bases, leaving 14 bases not matched to a gene. The CDR3 totals 19 residues. The germline CDR1 and CDR2 sequences are KGHSH and LQKENI. This clone has just one count. The assay was immunoSEQ multiplex PCR, and TCRdb's table has in-frame clones only and misses some. The table has roughly 53,000 clones, roughly 92% seen once; the top ten hold around 0.68%. The sample was CD4+ T cells from peripheral blood mononuclear cells, taken in the third trimester of pregnancy. The chain couples TRBV18 to TRBJ1-3; TRBD1 matches at 10 bases. This clonotype was sampled from a female donor with multiple sclerosis, enrolled in a pregnancy study. The CDR3 protein is CASSHLTGTGVNTGNTIYF. The CDR3 DNA sequence: TGTGCCAGCTCACATCTAACCGGGACAGGGGTGAATACTGGAAACACCATATATTTT.